Given below is one T cell receptor beta chain in context. The data stem from a study of blood T cell repertoires in COVID-19. On the study more broadly: Whether acute or convalescent, the COVID-19 samples came from the United States, Italy and Spain. Sources were T cells, B-cell-depleted T cells, or PBMCs; the material itself was cDNA or gDNA.

In the original workflow: By means of reference gene primer amplification, nucleated cell counts were estimated. The method was immunoSEQ multiplex PCR; TCRdb's version includes in-frame clones alone and lacks a portion of them. That table furnishes V, J and clone size, whereas the DNA furnished D and trimming. The repertoire has approximately 180,000 clones, roughly 85% of them found once; the top ten carry 11%. Sample: peripheral blood. This sequence was found in a human donor with active or convalescent COVID-19. The donor label of this sample is uncertain.

CDR3 nucleotide sequence: TGTGCCAGCAGCCCCCGGGCGACAGGTTCTGGGGGGACCCAGTACTTC. Translating it yields CASSPRATGSGGTQYF. The chain recombines TRBV7-3 with TRBJ2-5, with D perhaps TRBD1 (6 bases). CDR1 SGHTA and CDR2 FQGTGA come from the germline V gene. The ends were cut back, 5 bases at V and 7 bases at J, with 23 bases in the middle. The CDR3 sequence is 16 residues long.